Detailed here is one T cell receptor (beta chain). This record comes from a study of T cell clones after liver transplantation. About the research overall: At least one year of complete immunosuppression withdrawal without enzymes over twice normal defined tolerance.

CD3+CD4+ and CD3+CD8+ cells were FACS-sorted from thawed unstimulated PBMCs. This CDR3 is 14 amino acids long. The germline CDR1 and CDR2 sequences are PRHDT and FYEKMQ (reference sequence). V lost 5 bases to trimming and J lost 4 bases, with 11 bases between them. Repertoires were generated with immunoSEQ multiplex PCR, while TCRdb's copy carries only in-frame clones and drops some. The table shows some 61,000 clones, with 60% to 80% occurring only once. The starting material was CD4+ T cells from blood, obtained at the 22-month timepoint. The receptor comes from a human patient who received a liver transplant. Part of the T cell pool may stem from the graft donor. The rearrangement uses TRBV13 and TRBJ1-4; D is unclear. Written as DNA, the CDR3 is TGTGCCAGCAGCCGCGGGAAGATTAATGAAAAACTGTTTTTT. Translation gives CASSRGKINEKLFF. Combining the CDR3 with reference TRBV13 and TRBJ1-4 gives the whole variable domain AAGVIQSPRHLIKEKRETATLKCYPIPRHDTVYWYQQGPGQDPQFLISFYEKMQSDKGSIPDRFSAQQFSDYHSELNMSSLELGDSALYFCASSRGKINEKLFFGSGTQLSVL.